One and the same sample provided the 28 T cell receptor beta chains below, sequenced in a study of identical twins. Each CDR3 protein gets one entry after TCRdb re-called the 5' RACE reads with MiXCR. Among 200,000 to 300,000 distinct CDR3 sequences listed, about 7.5% were seen once. The sample was also reused in another study, on yellow fever vaccine responses in identical twins.

Sequenced material: CD8+ T cells sorted from blood. These TCRs come from a woman aged 18 to 35 in good health.

Ten or more counts support this clonotype. V is TRBV24-1 and J is TRBJ2-3; the D gene is possibly TRBD1 (5 bases). The CDR3 consists of 13 residues. Trimming stripped 4 bases from V and 6 bases from J, with 10 bases between. Per the germline V gene, CDR1 is KGHDR and CDR2 is SFDVKD. CDR3 amino acids: CATSDSPGDTQYF. The CDR3 DNA reads as TGTGCCACCAGTGACTCACCAGGGGATACGCAGTATTTT.

This clonotype was seen only a few times. The chain is built from TRBV14 and TRBJ2-7; D gene ambiguous. Deletions cut 0 bases from V and 5 bases from J, with 5 bases between. This CDR3 contains 12 residues. CDR1 is SGHDN and CDR2 is FVKESK in the germline V gene. The CDR3 nucleotides read TGTGCCAGCAGCCAAGACGGGCACGAGCAGTACTTC. It encodes CASSQDGHEQYF.

This clonotype was observed a few times. The genes are TRBV7-9 and TRBJ2-2; a weak D match, TRBD2 (5 bases). CDR3 length: 14 amino acids. CDR1 and CDR2 (germline): SEHNR, FQNEAQ (reference sequence). The V and J ends lost 0 bases and 6 bases respectively, with 8 bases between them. This CDR3 reads CASSLAASSGELFF. CDR3 nucleotide sequence: TGTGCCAGCAGCTTAGCTGCTAGCTCCGGGGAGCTGTTTTTT.

There are many counts of this clonotype. The V gene is TRBV4-1, the J gene TRBJ2-7; a possible D gene is TRBD1 (8 bases). This CDR3 region has 14 residues. Per germline, CDR1 MGHRA and CDR2 YSYEKL. V gave up 2 bases and J gave up 4 bases, with 12 bases separating them. The CDR3 spells CASSQQQGGYEQYV. DNA of the CDR3: TGCGCCAGCAGCCAACAACAGGGGGGGTACGAGCAGTACGTC.

This clonotype was seen ten or more times. This chain uses TRBV4-1 with TRBJ1-6; 8 bases line up with TRBD1. Germline V CDR1 and CDR2: MGHRA, YSYEKL. V lost 7 bases and J lost 8; bases outside the gene matches: 7. The length of the CDR3 is 14 residues. This chain's CDR3 is CASKRQGKDSPLHF. In DNA form, the CDR3 reads TGCGCCAGCAAAAGACAGGGGAAGGATTCACCCCTCCACTTT.

This clonotype was counted many times. The chain carries TRBV2 and TRBJ1-2; D not certain. The CDR3 is 12 amino acids. Trimming took 4 bases from V and 3 from J, leaving 6 bases between them. Germline CDR1 is SNHLY and CDR2 is FYNNEI. The CDR3 DNA follows: TGTGCCAGCAGTGTGGGCGACTATGGCTACACCTTC. This gives the protein CASSVGDYGYTF.

This clonotype was found many times. The genes are TRBV25-1 and TRBJ1-2, with D possibly matching TRBD1 (5 bases). The CDR3 is made up of 15 amino acids. From germline, CDR1 is MGHDK and CDR2 SYGVNS. Trimming took 6 bases from V and 2 from J, leaving 16 bases between them. CDR3 DNA sequence: TGTGCCAGCAGCGACTCGGGGGAGGGGAACTATGGCTACACCTTC. This gives the protein CASSDSGEGNYGYTF.

This clonotype has at least ten counts. The rearrangement joins TRBV9 to TRBJ2-1; D is possibly TRBD2 (5 bases). The germline CDR1 and CDR2 sequences are SGDLS and YYNGEE. CDR3 size: 14 residues. V lost 0 bases to trimming and J lost 1 base, with 5 bases between them. The CDR3 sequence is CASSVGGSYNEQFF. The CDR3 DNA sequence: TGTGCCAGCAGCGTAGGCGGGTCCTACAATGAGCAGTTCTTC. Filled out from reference TRBV9 and TRBJ2-1, the complete variable domain reads DSGVTQTPKHLITATGQRVTLRCSPRSGDLSVYWYQQSLDQGLQFLIQYYNGEERAKGNILERFSAQQFPDLHSELNLSSLELGDSALYFCASSVGGSYNEQFFGPGTRLTVL.

This clonotype was observed many times. The chain couples TRBV29-1 to TRBJ2-4, with D maybe TRBD1 (6 bases). V lost 4 bases and J lost 2, with 27 bases in between. Germline CDR1 is SQVTM and CDR2 is ANQGSEA. The CDR3 runs to 19 residues. The CDR3 DNA reads as TGCAGCGTTGGAAAATCAGGGGTGGACCCCAGGGATTCCAAAAACATTCAGTACTTC. Translating gives CSVGKSGVDPRDSKNIQYF.

This clonotype was detected ten times or more. V gene TRBV20-1 combines with J gene TRBJ1-5; no clear D gene. The CDR3 length is 13 residues. Between the trimmed V and J ends, which lost 0 bases and 6 bases, there was a span of 9 bases. CDR1 DFQATT and CDR2 SNEGSKA come from the germline V gene (reference sequence). The CDR3 loop is CSARDWMGQPQHF. In DNA, the CDR3 is TGCAGTGCTAGAGATTGGATGGGTCAGCCCCAGCATTTT.

The chain couples TRBV6-2 or TRBV6-3 to TRBJ2-6, with D possibly TRBD1 on 7 matching bases. Germline V gene data show CDR1 as MNHEY and CDR2 as SVGEGT. The V gene lost 7 bases and the J gene lost 0 bases, with 13 bases spanning the gap. The CDR3 is 16 residues long. CDR3 sequence reads: CASTQGGPSGANVLTF. CDR3 bases: TGTGCCAGCACCCAGGGGGGCCCCTCTGGGGCCAACGTCCTGACTTTC.

The chain recombines TRBV13 with TRBJ2-2, with D hard to call. The V gene lost 3 bases and the J gene lost 0 bases, with 11 bases spanning the gap. The germline gives CDR1 PRHDT, CDR2 FYEKMQ (reference sequence). The CDR3 loop spans 16 amino acids. CDR3 amino acids: CASSLTLDANTGELFF. CDR3 in DNA: TGTGCCAGCAGCTTGACCCTGGACGCGAACACCGGGGAGCTGTTTTTT.

This clonotype was detected a few times. The chain couples TRBV7-8 to TRBJ2-2, with D uncertain. The CDR3 spans 14 residues. From germline, CDR1 is SGHVS and CDR2 FQNEAQ. Trimming left V 5 bases short and J 3 bases short, with 10 bases between. The CDR3 DNA reads TGTGCCAGCAGCCCTCGGATAGACACCGGGGAGCTGTTTTTT. This gives the protein CASSPRIDTGELFF.

The V call is TRBV28, the J call TRBJ2-3; 7 nucleotides line up with TRBD1. The CDR3 contains 14 residues. The germline V gene has CDR1 MDHEN and CDR2 SYDVKM. The trim removed 6 bases at V and 6 bases at J, leaving 9 bases unmatched. The CDR3 nucleotides are TGTGCCAGCAGGTCGGGACAGCCATTGGATACGCAGTATTTT. It is translated as CASRSGQPLDTQYF.

The chain is built from TRBV24-1 and TRBJ1-2, with a tentative D call TRBD1 (6 bases). CDR1 is KGHDR and CDR2 is SFDVKD in the germline V gene. The CDR3 totals 16 residues. The germline V and J ends were trimmed by 3 bases and 4 bases, with 17 bases remaining between them. The CDR3, as DNA: TGTGCCACCAGTGATGCCGCAGGGGCCACCCCCTATGGCTACACCTTC. The encoded protein is CATSDAAGATPYGYTF.

This clonotype was observed a few times. The chain couples TRBV4-1 to TRBJ2-2; 10 bases map to TRBD2. CDR1 and CDR2 (germline): MGHRA, YSYEKL. This CDR3 is built from 18 residues. V gave up 4 bases and J gave up 6 bases; unmatched junction bases: 14. CDR3 loop: CASSPRGAGGQVSGELFF. The CDR3 DNA follows: TGCGCCAGCAGCCCGCGGGGAGCGGGGGGGCAAGTATCCGGGGAGCTGTTTTTT.

This chain joins TRBV7-9 and TRBJ2-2, with 7 bases aligning to TRBD1. Unmatched junction bases numbered 6, after V lost 5 bases and J lost 0 bases. This CDR3 is built from 16 residues. The V gene's germline CDR1 is SEHNR and CDR2 FQNEAQ (reference sequence). CDR3 sequence reads: CASSPTGTANTGELFF. CDR3 DNA sequence: TGTGCCAGCAGCCCAACAGGGACAGCGAACACCGGGGAGCTGTTTTTT.

The chain employs TRBV6-1 and TRBJ2-7; a weak D match, TRBD2 (6 bases). In germline, CDR1 is MNHNS, CDR2 SASEGT. The CDR3 extends over 14 amino acids. V lost 7 bases and J 1 base, leaving 14 bases between the germline ends. CDR3 bases: TGTGCCAGCAACCCTTGGGGGGAATCCTACGAGCAGTACGTC. As protein: CASNPWGESYEQYV.

This clonotype was found many times. This chain joins TRBV6-1 and TRBJ2-2, with 8 bases matching TRBD1. V lost 6 bases, J lost 3 bases, and 9 bases stayed unmatched. CDR3 length: 16 residues. Germline CDR1 MNHNS, CDR2 SASEGT. CDR3 nucleotide sequence: TGTGCCAGCAGCCCCTGGACAGGGAAAGACACCGGGGAGCTGTTTTTT. Translated: CASSPWTGKDTGELFF.

The rearrangement links TRBV9 to TRBJ1-2; D is possibly TRBD1 (6 bases). V lost 3 bases and J 5 bases, leaving 20 bases between the germline ends. Per the germline V gene, CDR1 is SGDLS and CDR2 is YYNGEE. The CDR3 spans 16 residues. This chain's CDR3 is CASSGTTSGGQYGYTF. The CDR3, as DNA: TGTGCCAGCAGCGGTACGACAAGTGGGGGCCAATATGGCTACACCTTC.

This clonotype was found many times. This sequence joins TRBV6-5 and TRBJ2-1, with no clear D. Per the germline V gene, CDR1 is MNHEY and CDR2 is SVGAGI. Trimming left V 0 bases short and J 4 bases short, with 4 bases between. The CDR3 contains 13 residues. DNA of the CDR3: TGTGCCAGCAGTTACTCTGGGTACAATGAGCAGTTCTTC. Its translation: CASSYSGYNEQFF.

The chain uses TRBV28 and TRBJ2-7, with D possibly TRBD2 on 7 matching bases. CDR1 and CDR2 from the germline V gene are MDHEN and SYDVKM. Trimming stripped 6 bases from V and 0 bases from J, with 12 bases between. This CDR3 spans 14 amino acids. The CDR3: CASSRAGASYEQYV. The CDR3 nucleotides are TGTGCCAGCAGCCGGGCGGGGGCCTCCTACGAGCAGTACGTC.

This clonotype was picked up many times. This rearrangement joins TRBV11-2 to TRBJ2-5; D ambiguous. The germline gives CDR1 SGHAT, CDR2 FQNNGV. V lost 1 base to trimming and J lost 2 bases, with 8 bases between them. CDR3 size: 14 residues. The CDR3 is CASSLVAEQETQYF. In DNA form, the CDR3 reads TGTGCCAGCAGCTTAGTAGCTGAGCAAGAGACCCAGTACTTC. Using reference TRBV11-2 and TRBJ2-5 for the parts outside the CDR3, the full variable domain is EAGVAQSPRYKIIEKRQSVAFWCNPISGHATLYWYQQILGQGPKLLIQFQNNGVVDDSQLPKDRFSAERLKGVDSTLKIQPAKLEDSAVYLCASSLVAEQETQYFGPGTRLLVL.

This clonotype was observed many times. This chain joins TRBV2 and TRBJ2-1, with TRBD2 matching 12 bases. The CDR3 runs 13 residues. CDR1 and CDR2 (germline): SNHLY, FYNNEI. V shed 6 bases and J 9 bases; nucleotides not matched to a gene: 3. The CDR3 reads CASSELAGGEQFF. The CDR3 DNA reads TGTGCCAGCAGCGAACTAGCGGGAGGTGAGCAGTTCTTC.

V is TRBV6-5 and J is TRBJ2-2, with D perhaps matching TRBD2 (6 bases). Germline assignment: CDR1 MNHEY and CDR2 SVGAGI. The V gene lost 2 bases and the J gene lost 4 bases, with 8 bases spanning the gap. The CDR3 extends over 14 amino acids. This CDR3 is CASSYGGTTGELFF. Here the CDR3 DNA reads TGTGCCAGCAGTTACGGCGGGACCACCGGGGAGCTGTTTTTT.

The rearrangement uses TRBV5-6 and TRBJ1-1; D gene unclear. From germline, CDR1 is SGHDT and CDR2 YYEEEE. Trimming stripped 5 bases from V and 2 bases from J, with 7 bases between. This CDR3 has 12 residues. The CDR3: CASRGLNTEAFF. DNA of the CDR3: TGTGCCAGCAGAGGCTTAAACACTGAAGCTTTCTTT.

The V and J genes are TRBV11-3 and TRBJ2-5, with D tentatively TRBD2 (7 bases). V was cut by 5 bases and J by 5 bases, with 12 bases left in between. The germline V gene has CDR1 SGHNT and CDR2 YENEEA. This CDR3 comprises 13 residues. The CDR3 reads CASSVRGGETQYF. The DNA of the CDR3 is TGTGCCAGCAGCGTGAGGGGGGGGGAGACCCAGTACTTC.

This rearrangement joins TRBV20-1 to TRBJ2-7; 10 bases align to TRBD2. With 5 bases clipped from V and 3 bases from J, the junction kept 7 bases outside the gene matches. The CDR3 is 14 residues long. Germline values: CDR1 DFQATT, CDR2 SNEGSKA (reference sequence). The CDR3 loop is CSAVVSSGSYEQYF. In nucleotides, the CDR3 is TGCAGTGCTGTGGTGTCTAGCGGGAGCTACGAGCAGTACTTC.